The 10 T cell receptor beta chains reported below all come from one sample, sequenced in a study of shared clonotypes between healthy human individuals. The table came from immunoSEQ multiplex PCR; TCRdb's copy has only in-frame clones and leaves some out. The repertoire holds some 2,500,000 clones, approximately 90% seen once, with approximately 0.41% in the top ten. Sequencing was performed on naive CD4+ T cells from PBMCs. As for subset: CD45RA+ positively selected. The source of these receptors is a man aged 18-30 years in good health. Some clones in this sample may be carry-over from other donors' samples.

On this clone itself: Other DNA sequences in the same sample also yield this CDR3. The rearrangement links TRBV5-4 to TRBJ1-1; D is undetermined. Trimming cost V 4 bases and J 0 bases, with 16 bases left between them. Germline V lookup: CDR1 SGHNT, CDR2 YYREEE (reference sequence). The CDR3 is made up of 16 amino acids. CDR3 nucleotide sequence: TGTGCCAGCAGCCCCACCTTGGGAGGTTTGAACACTGAAGCTTTCTTT. Its protein is CASSPTLGGLNTEAFF.

The chain employs TRBV5-4 and TRBJ1-1, with unresolved D. CDR3 length: 13 residues. The germline V and J ends were trimmed by 3 bases and 0 bases, with 6 bases remaining between them. Per the germline V gene, CDR1 is SGHNT and CDR2 is YYREEE (reference sequence). CDR3 in amino acids: CASSSRMNTEAFF. The CDR3 DNA reads as TGTGCCAGCAGCTCTAGAATGAACACTGAAGCTTTCTTT.

V is TRBV6-5 and J is TRBJ2-3, with a weak D call TRBD1 (5 bases). The V end was cut by 5 bases, the J end by 2 bases, with 11 bases between. The CDR3 has 14 amino acids. Germline assignment: CDR1 MNHEY and CDR2 SVGAGI. The CDR3 loop reads CASSRRELTDTQYF. Written as DNA, the CDR3 is TGTGCCAGCAGTCGCAGGGAACTCACAGATACGCAGTATTTT.

This chain uses TRBV28 with TRBJ1-2; TRBD1 agrees at 7 bases. Germline CDR1 is MDHEN and CDR2 is SYDVKM. V dropped 4 bases and J dropped 7; count of bases not matched to a gene: 18. This CDR3 has 17 residues. The CDR3 here is CASSSGSLRGQRAGYTF. The CDR3 coding sequence is TGTGCCAGCAGTTCGGGGAGTCTCCGGGGACAGCGGGCTGGCTACACCTTC.

The genes are TRBV19 and TRBJ1-1, with D perhaps matching TRBD1 (5 bases). CDR1 LNHDA and CDR2 SQIVND come from the germline V gene (reference sequence). The CDR3 runs to 14 residues. Trimming took off 7 bases at V and 5 bases at J, with 17 bases between the two ends. CDR3 sequence reads: CASNMPGRRTEAFF. CDR3 nucleotide sequence: TGTGCCAGTAACATGCCAGGGCGAAGGACTGAAGCTTTCTTT.

The rearrangement joins TRBV7-2 to TRBJ1-2; D possibly corresponds to TRBD1 (5 bases). V was cut by 5 bases and J by 4 bases, with 26 bases left in between. CDR1 and CDR2 from the germline V gene are SGHTA and FQGNSA. CDR3 size: 18 residues. CDR3 DNA sequence: TGTGCCAGCAGCCCCTATGAGGAACAGGAGTTCATCGGCTATGGCTACACCTTC. It translates to CASSPYEEQEFIGYGYTF.

The CDR3: CASSQNDYSYEQYF. For the CDR3, the DNA is TGCGCCAGCAGCCAAAATGACTACTCCTACGAGCAGTACTTC. V and J are TRBV4-1 and TRBJ2-7; D is possibly TRBD2 (5 bases). In germline, CDR1 is MGHRA, CDR2 YSYEKL. The germline V and J ends were trimmed by 2 bases and 0 bases, with 8 bases remaining between them. The CDR3 runs 14 residues.

On this clone itself: The sample carries other DNA sequences with the same CDR3. The rearrangement links TRBV10-1 to TRBJ2-7; tentatively, D is TRBD1 (5 bases). The CDR3 extends over 12 amino acids. Germline lookup yields CDR1 WNHNN and CDR2 SYGVQD (reference sequence). Trimming pared 4 bases from V and 4 bases from J, leaving 8 bases between. CDR3 bases: TGCGCCAGCAGTGGTGACAGTTACGAGCAGTACTTC. Translated: CASSGDSYEQYF.

As regards this clone: This sample includes further DNA sequences coding for the same CDR3. The chain employs TRBV27 and TRBJ1-2; D is undetermined. The CDR3 loop spans 12 amino acids. Germline CDR1 is MNHEY and CDR2 is SMNVEV (reference sequence). V was pared by 0 bases and J by 5 bases, with 4 bases between. CDR3 residues: CASSLSGYGYTF. The CDR3 DNA reads as TGTGCCAGCAGTTTATCTGGGTATGGCTACACCTTC.

This chain joins TRBV30 and TRBJ2-7, with D unresolved. This CDR3 region has 17 residues. The V and J ends lost 0 bases and 0 bases respectively, with 18 bases between them. CDR1 is GTSNPN and CDR2 is SVGIG in the germline V gene (reference sequence). CDR3 residues: CAWSVRGRASPSYEQYF. For the CDR3, the DNA is TGTGCCTGGAGTGTACGTGGTAGGGCTTCCCCCTCCTACGAGCAGTACTTC.